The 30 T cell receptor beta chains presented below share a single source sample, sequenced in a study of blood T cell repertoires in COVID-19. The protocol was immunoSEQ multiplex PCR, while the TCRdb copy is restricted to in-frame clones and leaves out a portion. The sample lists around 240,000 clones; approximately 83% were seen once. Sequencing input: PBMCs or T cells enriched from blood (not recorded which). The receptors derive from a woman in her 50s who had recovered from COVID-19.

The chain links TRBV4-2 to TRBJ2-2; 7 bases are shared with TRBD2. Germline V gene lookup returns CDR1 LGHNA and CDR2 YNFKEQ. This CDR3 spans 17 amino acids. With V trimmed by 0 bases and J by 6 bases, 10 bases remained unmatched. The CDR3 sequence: CASSQDMIAGAAGELFF. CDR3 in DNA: TGTGCCAGCAGCCAAGATATGATCGCGGGAGCGGCCGGGGAGCTGTTTTTT.

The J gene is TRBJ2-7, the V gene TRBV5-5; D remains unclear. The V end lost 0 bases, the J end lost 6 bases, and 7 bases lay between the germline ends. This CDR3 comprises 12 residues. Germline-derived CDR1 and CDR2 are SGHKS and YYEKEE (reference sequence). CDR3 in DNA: TGTGCCAGCAGCTTGGTAGCTAGCGAGCAGTACTTC. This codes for CASSLVASEQYF.

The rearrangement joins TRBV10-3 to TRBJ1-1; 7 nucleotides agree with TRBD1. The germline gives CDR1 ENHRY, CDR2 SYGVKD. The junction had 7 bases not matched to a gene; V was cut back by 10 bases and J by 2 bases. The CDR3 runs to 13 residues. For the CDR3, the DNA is TGTGCCACCCTAGGACAGGACAACACTGAAGCTTTCTTT. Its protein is CATLGQDNTEAFF.

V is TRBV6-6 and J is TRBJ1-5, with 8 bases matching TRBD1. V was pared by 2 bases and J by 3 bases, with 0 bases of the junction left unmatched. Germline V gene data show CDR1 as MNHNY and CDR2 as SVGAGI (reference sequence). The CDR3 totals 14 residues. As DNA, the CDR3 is TGTGCCAGCAGTTACCAGGGGGCCAATCAGCCCCAGCATTTT. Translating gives CASSYQGANQPQHF.

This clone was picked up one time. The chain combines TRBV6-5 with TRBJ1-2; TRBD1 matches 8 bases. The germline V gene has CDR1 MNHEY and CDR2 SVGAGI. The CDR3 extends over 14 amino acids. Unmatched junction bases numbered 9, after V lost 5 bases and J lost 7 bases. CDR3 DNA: TGTGCCAGCAGTCTGACAGGGGTCCCCGGTGGCTACACCTTC. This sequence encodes CASSLTGVPGGYTF.

The CDR3 region is CASSIRPTGGNQPQHF. CDR3 nucleotides: TGTGCCAGTAGTATCCGTCCGACAGGGGGTAATCAGCCCCAGCATTTT. The rearrangement links TRBV19 to TRBJ1-5, with 9 nucleotides matching TRBD1. V was clipped by 3 bases and J by 4 bases; unmatched bases: 7. The CDR3 extends over 16 amino acids. CDR1 is LNHDA, CDR2 SQIVND, per germline (reference sequence). Based on the CDR3 plus reference TRBV19 and TRBJ1-5, the full variable domain is DGGITQSPKYLFRKEGQNVTLSCEQNLNHDAMYWYRQDPGQGLRLIYYSQIVNDFQKGDIAEGYSVSREKKESFPLTVTSAQKNPTAFYLCASSIRPTGGNQPQHFGDGTRLSIL.

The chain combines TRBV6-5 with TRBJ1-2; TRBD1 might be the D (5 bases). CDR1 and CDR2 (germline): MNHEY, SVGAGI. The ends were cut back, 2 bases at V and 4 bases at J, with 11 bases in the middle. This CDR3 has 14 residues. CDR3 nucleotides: TGTGCCAGCAGTTACCAGGCGGGACCCTATGGCTACACCTTC. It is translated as CASSYQAGPYGYTF.

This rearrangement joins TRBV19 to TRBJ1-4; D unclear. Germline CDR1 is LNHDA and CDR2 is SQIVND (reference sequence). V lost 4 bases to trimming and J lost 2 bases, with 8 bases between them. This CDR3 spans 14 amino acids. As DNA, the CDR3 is TGTGCCAGTAGTACGGCCGGGACTAATGAAAAACTGTTTTTT. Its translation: CASSTAGTNEKLFF.

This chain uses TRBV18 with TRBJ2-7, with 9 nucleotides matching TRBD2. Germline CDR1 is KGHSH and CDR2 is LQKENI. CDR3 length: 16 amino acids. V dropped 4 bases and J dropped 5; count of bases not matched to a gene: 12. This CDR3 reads CASSLPGGLASHEQYF. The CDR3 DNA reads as TGTGCCAGCTCACTCCCGGGGGGACTAGCTAGCCACGAGCAGTACTTC.

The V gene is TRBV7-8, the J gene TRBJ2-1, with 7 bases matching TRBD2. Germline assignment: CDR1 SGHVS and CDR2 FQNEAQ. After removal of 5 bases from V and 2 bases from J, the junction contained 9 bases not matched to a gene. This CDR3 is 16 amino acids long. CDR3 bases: TGTGCCAGCAGCCCGACTAGCTTTTCGGCCTACAATGAGCAGTTCTTC. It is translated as CASSPTSFSAYNEQFF. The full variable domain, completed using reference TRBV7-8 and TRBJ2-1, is GAGVSQSPRYKVAKRGQDVALRCDPISGHVSLFWYQQALGQGPEFLTYFQNEAQLDKSGLPSDRFFAERPEGSVSTLKIQRTQQEDSAVYLCASSPTSFSAYNEQFFGPGTRLTVL.

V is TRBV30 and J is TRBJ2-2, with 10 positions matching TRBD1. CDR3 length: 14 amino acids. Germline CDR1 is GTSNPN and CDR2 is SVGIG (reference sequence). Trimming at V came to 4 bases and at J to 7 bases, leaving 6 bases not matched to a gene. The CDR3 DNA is TGTGCCTGGACGAGGACAGGGGGGGGCGGGGAGCTGTTTTTT. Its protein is CAWTRTGGGGELFF.

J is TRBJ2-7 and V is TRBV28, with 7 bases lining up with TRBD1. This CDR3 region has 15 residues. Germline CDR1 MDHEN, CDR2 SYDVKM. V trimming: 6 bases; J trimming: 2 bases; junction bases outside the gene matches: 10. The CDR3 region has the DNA TGTGCCAGCAGCCTCGGGTCAGGGGGACCCTACGAGCAGTACTTC. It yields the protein CASSLGSGGPYEQYF.

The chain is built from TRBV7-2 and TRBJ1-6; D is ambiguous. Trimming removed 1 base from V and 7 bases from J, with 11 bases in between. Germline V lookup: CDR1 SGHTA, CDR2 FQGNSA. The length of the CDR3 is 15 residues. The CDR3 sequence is CASSLGGGGNSPLHF. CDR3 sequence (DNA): TGTGCCAGCAGCTTAGGGGGAGGCGGCAATTCACCCCTCCACTTT.

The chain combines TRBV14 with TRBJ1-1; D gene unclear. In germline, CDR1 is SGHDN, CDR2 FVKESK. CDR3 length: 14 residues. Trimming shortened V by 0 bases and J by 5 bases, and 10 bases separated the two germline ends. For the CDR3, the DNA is TGTGCCAGCAGCCAAGAACTTAGGAGGACTGAAGCTTTCTTT. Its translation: CASSQELRRTEAFF. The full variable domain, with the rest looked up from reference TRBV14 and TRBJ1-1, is EAGVTQFPSHSVIEKGQTVTLRCDPISGHDNLYWYRRVMGKEIKFLLHFVKESKQDESGMPNNRFLAERTGGTYSTLKVQPAELEDSGVYFCASSQELRRTEAFFGQGTRLTVV.

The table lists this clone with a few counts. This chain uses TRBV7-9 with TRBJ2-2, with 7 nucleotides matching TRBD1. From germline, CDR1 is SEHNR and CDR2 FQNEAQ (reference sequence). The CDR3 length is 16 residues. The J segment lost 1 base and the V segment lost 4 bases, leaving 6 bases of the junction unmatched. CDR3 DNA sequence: TGTGCCAGCAGCTCTGGGACAGAAATGAACACCGGGGAGCTGTTTTTT. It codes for CASSSGTEMNTGELFF. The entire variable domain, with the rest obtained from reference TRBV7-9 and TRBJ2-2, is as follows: DTGVSQNPRHKITKRGQNVTFRCDPISEHNRLYWYRQTLGQGPEFLTYFQNEAQLEKSRLLSDRFSAERPKGSFSTLEIQRTEQGDSAMYLCASSSGTEMNTGELFFGEGSRLTVL.

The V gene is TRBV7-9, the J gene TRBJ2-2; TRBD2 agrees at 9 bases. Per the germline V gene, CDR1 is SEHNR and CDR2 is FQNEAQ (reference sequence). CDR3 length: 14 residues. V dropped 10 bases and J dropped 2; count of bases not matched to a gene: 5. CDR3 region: CAKTGTSNTGELFF. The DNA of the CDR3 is TGTGCCAAGACCGGGACTAGCAACACCGGGGAGCTGTTTTTT.

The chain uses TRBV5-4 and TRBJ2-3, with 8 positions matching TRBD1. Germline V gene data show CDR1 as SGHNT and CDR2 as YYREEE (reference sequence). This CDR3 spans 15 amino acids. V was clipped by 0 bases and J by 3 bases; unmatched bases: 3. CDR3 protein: CASSLDRGVTDTQYF. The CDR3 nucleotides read TGTGCCAGCAGCTTGGACAGGGGGGTGACAGATACGCAGTATTTT. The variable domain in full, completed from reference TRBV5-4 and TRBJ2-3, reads ETGVTQSPTHLIKTRGQQVTLRCSSQSGHNTVSWYQQALGQGPQFIFQYYREEENGRGNFPPRFSGLQFPNYSSELNVNALELDDSALYLCASSLDRGVTDTQYFGPGTRLTVL.

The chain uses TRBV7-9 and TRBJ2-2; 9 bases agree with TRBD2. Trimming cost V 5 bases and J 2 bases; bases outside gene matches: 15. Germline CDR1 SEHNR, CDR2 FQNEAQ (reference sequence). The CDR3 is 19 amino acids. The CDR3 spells CASSLKSLAGFLNTGELFF. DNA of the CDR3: TGTGCCAGCAGCCTGAAGAGCCTAGCGGGATTCTTAAACACCGGGGAGCTGTTTTTT.

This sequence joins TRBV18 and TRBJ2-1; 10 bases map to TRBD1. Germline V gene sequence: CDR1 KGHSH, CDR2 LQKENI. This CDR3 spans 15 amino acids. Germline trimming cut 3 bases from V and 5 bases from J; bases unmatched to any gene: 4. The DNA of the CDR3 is TGTGCCAGCTCACCCCCGACAGGGGGCCACAATGAGCAGTTCTTC. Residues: CASSPPTGGHNEQFF.

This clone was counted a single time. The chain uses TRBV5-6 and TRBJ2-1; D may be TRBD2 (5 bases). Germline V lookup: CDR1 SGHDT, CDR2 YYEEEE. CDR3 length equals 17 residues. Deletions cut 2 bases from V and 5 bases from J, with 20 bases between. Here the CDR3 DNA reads TGTGCCAGCAGCTTATGGACTCAAACCCGAGTCGACAATGAGCAGTTCTTC. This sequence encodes CASSLWTQTRVDNEQFF.

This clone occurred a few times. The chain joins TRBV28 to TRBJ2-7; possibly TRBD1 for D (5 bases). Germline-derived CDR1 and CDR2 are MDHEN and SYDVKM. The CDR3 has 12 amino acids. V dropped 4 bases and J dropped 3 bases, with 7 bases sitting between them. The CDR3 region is CASSYRGYEQYF. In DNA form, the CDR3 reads TGTGCCAGCAGTTATAGGGGCTACGAGCAGTACTTC.

In nucleotides, the CDR3 is TGCGCCAGCAGCTTGTCTAGCCCCTTGGCCGGGGAGCTGTTTTTT. The encoded protein is CASSLSSPLAGELFF. The chain joins TRBV5-1 to TRBJ2-2; possibly TRBD2 for D (5 bases). V lost 1 base to trimming and J lost 6 bases, with 13 bases between them. CDR3 length: 15 amino acids. Germline V gene data show CDR1 as SGHRS and CDR2 as YFSETQ.

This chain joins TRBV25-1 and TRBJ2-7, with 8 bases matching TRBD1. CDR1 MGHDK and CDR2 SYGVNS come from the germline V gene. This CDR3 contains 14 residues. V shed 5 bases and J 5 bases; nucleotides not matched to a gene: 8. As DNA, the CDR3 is TGTGCCAGCAGTCCCAGCAGGGGGCCCCACGAGCAGTACTTC. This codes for CASSPSRGPHEQYF.

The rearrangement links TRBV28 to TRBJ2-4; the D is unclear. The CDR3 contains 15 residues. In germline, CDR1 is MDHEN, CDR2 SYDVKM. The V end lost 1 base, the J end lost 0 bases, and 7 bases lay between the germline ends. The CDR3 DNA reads TGTGCCAGCAGTTTATCACAGCTAGCCAAAAACATTCAGTACTTC. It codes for CASSLSQLAKNIQYF.

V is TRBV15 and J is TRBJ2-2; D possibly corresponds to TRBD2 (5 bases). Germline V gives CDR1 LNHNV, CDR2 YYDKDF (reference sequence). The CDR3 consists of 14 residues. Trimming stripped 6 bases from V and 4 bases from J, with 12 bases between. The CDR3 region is CATRPRRTTGELFF. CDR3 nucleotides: TGTGCCACCAGACCAAGGAGGACCACCGGGGAGCTGTTTTTT.

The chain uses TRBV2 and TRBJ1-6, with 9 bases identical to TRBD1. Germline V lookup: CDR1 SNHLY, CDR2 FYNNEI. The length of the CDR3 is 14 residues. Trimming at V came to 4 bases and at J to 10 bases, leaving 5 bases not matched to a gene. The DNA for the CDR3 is TGTGCCAGCAGTGGTACAGGGGGCGCGTCACCCCTCCACTTT. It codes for CASSGTGGASPLHF. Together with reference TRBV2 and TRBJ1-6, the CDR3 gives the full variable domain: EPEVTQTPSHQVTQMGQEVILRCVPISNHLYFYWYRQILGQKVEFLVSFYNNEISEKSEIFDDQFSVERPDGSNFTLKIRSTKLEDSAMYFCASSGTGGASPLHFGNGTRLTVT.

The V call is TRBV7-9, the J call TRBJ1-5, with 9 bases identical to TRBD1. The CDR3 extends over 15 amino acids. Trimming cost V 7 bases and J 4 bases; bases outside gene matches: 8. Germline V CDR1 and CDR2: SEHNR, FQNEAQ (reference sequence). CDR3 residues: CASTFGTGSNQPQHF. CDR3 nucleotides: TGTGCCAGCACCTTCGGGACAGGGAGTAATCAGCCCCAGCATTTT.

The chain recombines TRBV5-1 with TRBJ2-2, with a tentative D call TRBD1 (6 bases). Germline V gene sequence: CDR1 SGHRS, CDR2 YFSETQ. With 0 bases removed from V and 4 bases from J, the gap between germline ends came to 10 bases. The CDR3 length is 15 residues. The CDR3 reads CASSLAQGVTGELFF. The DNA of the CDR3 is TGCGCCAGCAGCTTGGCACAGGGAGTCACCGGGGAGCTGTTTTTT.

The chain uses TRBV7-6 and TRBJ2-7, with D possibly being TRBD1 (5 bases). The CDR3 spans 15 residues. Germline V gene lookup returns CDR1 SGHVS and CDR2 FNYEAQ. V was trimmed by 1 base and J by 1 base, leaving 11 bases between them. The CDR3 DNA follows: TGTGCCAGCAGCTTAGTGGACAACCCTTCCTACGAGCAGTACTTC. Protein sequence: CASSLVDNPSYEQYF.

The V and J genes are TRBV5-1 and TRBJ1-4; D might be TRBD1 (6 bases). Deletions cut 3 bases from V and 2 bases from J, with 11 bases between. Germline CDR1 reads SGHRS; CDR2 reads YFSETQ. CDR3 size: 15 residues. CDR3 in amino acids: CASSSRTATNEKLFF. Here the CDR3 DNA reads TGCGCCAGCAGCTCCAGGACAGCCACTAATGAAAAACTGTTTTTT.